This T cell receptor beta chain was observed in a study of blood T cells in healthy people across ages. From germline, CDR1 is GTSNPN and CDR2 SVGIG (reference sequence). This CDR3 comprises 13 residues. Trimming took off 0 bases at V and 7 bases at J, with 9 bases between the two ends. A second roughly 7 to 12 cycle PCR used barcoded and J-beta primers. TCRdb called the 5' RACE reads again in MiXCR, with one record for every CDR3 protein. This sample carries 1.5 million or so distinct CDR3 sequences, roughly 43% of them seen once, and the ten largest clones take more than 4%. The origin of this receptor is a woman younger than 35 in good health. The chain employs TRBV30 and TRBJ2-2; no reliable D call. The material sequenced was blood. In nucleotides, the CDR3 is TGTGCCTGGAGTGTAGAAGCGTACGGGGAGCTGTTTTTT. It translates to CAWSVEAYGELFF.